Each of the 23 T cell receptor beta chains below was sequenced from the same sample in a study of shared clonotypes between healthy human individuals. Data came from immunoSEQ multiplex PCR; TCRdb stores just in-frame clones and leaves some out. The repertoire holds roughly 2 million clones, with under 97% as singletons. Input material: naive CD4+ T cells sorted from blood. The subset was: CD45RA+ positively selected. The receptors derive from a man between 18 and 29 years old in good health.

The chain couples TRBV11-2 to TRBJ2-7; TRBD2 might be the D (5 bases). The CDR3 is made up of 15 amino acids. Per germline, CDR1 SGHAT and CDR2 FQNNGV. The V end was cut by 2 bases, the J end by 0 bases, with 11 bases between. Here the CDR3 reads CASSLQLGSSYEQYF. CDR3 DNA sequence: TGTGCCAGCAGCTTACAACTAGGCTCCTCCTACGAGCAGTACTTC.

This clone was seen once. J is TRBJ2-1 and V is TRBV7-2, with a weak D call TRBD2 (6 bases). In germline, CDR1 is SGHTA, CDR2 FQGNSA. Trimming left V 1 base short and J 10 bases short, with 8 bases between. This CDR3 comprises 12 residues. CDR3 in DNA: TGTGCCAGCAGCTTAGTACGGGGGGAGCAGTTCTTC. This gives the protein CASSLVRGEQFF.

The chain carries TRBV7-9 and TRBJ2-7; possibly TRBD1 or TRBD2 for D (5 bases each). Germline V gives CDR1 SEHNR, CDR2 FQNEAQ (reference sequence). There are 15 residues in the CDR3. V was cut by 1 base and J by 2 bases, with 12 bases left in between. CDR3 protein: CASSLGAQGPYEQYF. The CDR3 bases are TGTGCCAGCAGCTTAGGGGCGCAGGGACCCTACGAGCAGTACTTC. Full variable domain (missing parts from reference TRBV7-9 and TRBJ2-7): DTGVSQNPRHKITKRGQNVTFRCDPISEHNRLYWYRQTLGQGPEFLTYFQNEAQLEKSRLLSDRFSAERPKGSFSTLEIQRTEQGDSAMYLCASSLGAQGPYEQYFGPGTRLTVT.

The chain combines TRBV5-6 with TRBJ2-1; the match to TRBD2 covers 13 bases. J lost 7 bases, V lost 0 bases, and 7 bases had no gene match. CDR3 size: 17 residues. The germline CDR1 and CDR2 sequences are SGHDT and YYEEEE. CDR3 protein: CASSLAGLAGVLNEQFF. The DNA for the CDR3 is TGTGCCAGCAGCTTGGCCGGACTAGCGGGGGTACTTAATGAGCAGTTCTTC.

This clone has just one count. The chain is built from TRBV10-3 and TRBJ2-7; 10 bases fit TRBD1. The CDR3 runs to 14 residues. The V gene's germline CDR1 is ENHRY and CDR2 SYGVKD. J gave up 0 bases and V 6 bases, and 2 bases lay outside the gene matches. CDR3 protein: CAIRGQGNSYEQYF. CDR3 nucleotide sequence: TGTGCCATCAGGGGACAGGGGAACTCCTACGAGCAGTACTTC.

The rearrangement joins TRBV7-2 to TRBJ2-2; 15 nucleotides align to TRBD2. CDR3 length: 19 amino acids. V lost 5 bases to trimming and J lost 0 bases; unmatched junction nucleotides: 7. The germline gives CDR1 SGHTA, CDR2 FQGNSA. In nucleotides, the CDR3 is TGTGCCAGCAGCCCGAGGACTAGCGGGAGGGCCGCGAACACCGGGGAGCTGTTTTTT. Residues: CASSPRTSGRAANTGELFF.

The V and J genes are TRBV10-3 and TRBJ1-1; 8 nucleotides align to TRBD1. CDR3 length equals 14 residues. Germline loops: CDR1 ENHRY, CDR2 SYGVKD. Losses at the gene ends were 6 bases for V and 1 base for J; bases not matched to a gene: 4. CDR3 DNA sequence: TGTGCCATCAGGGAAGACAGGGGGAACACTGAAGCTTTCTTT. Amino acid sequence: CAIREDRGNTEAFF.

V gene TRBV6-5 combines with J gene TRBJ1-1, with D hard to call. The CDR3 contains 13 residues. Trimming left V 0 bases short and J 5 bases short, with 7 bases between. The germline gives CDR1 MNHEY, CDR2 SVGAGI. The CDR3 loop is CASSYSLSTEAFF. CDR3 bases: TGTGCCAGCAGTTACTCGCTGTCGACTGAAGCTTTCTTT.

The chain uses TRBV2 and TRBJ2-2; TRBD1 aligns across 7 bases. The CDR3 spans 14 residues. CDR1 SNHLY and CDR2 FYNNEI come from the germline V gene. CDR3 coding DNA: TGTGCTCGGGGACAGCTACTAAACACCGGGGAGCTGTTTTTT. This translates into CARGQLLNTGELFF.

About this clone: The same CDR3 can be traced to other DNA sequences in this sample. The CDR3 region has the DNA TGTGCCAGCAGTTACACGGGAACGAACACCGGGGAGCTGTTTTTT. Translated: CASSYTGTNTGELFF. This chain uses TRBV6-5 with TRBJ2-2, with D perhaps matching TRBD2 (5 bases). Germline assignment: CDR1 MNHEY and CDR2 SVGAGI. CDR3 length equals 15 residues. V dropped 2 bases and J dropped 0 bases, with 7 bases sitting between them.

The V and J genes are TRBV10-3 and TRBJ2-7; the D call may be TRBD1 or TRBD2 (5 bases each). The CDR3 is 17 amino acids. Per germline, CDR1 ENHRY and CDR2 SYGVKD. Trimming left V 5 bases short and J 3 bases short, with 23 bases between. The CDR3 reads CAISPGTKLTDRYEQYF. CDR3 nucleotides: TGTGCCATCAGTCCTGGGACCAAGCTCACGGATCGCTACGAGCAGTACTTC.

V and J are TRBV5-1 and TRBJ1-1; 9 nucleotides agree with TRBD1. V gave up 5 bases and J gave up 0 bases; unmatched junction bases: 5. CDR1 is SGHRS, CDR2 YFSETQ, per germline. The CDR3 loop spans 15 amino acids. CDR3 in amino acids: CASRGQGTLNTEAFF. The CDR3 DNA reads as TGCGCCAGCAGAGGACAGGGGACCTTGAACACTGAAGCTTTCTTT. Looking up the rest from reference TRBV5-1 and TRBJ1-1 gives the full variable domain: KAGVTQTPRYLIKTRGQQVTLSCSPISGHRSVSWYQQTPGQGLQFLFEYFSETQRNKGNFPGRFSGRQFSNSRSEMNVSTLELGDSALYLCASRGQGTLNTEAFFGQGTRLTVV.

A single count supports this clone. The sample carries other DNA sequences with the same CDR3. The CDR3 loop reads CASSPGTGGNQPQHF. In nucleotides, the CDR3 is TGTGCCAGCAGTCCCGGGACAGGGGGGAATCAGCCCCAGCATTTT. The rearrangement uses TRBV6-5 and TRBJ1-5; 11 nucleotides line up with TRBD1. Germline V gives CDR1 MNHEY, CDR2 SVGAGI. This CDR3 has 15 residues. V lost 5 bases to trimming and J lost 4 bases; unmatched junction nucleotides: 4.

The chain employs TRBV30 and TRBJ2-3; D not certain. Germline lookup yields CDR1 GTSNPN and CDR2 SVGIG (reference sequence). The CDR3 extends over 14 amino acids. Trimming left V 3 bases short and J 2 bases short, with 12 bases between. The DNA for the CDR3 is TGTGCCTGGAGGTCCCCCAGAAACACAGATACGCAGTATTTT. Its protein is CAWRSPRNTDTQYF.

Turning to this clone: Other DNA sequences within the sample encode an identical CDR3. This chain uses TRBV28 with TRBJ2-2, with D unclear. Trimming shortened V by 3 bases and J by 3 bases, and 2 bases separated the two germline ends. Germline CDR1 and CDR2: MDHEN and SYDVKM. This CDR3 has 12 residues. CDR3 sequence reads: CASSFYTGELFF. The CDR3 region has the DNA TGTGCCAGCAGTTTCTACACCGGGGAGCTGTTTTTT.

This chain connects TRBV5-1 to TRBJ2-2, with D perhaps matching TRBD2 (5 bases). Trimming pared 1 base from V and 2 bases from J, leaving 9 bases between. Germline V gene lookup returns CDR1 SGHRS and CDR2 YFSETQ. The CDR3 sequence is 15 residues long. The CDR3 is CASSLREGNTGELFF. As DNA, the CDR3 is TGCGCCAGCAGCTTGCGGGAAGGCAACACCGGGGAGCTGTTTTTT.

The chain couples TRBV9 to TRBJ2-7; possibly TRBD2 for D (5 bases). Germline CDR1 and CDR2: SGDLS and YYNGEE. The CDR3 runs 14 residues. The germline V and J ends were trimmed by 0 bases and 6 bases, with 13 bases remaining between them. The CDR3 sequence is CASSVESLSGEQYF. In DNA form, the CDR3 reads TGTGCCAGCAGCGTAGAGTCTTTGAGCGGCGAGCAGTACTTC.

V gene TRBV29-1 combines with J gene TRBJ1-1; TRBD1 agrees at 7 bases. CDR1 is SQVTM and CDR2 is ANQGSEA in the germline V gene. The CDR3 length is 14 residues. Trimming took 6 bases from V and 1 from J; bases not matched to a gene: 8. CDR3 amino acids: CSVRQGEGNTEAFF. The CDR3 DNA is TGCAGCGTACGGCAGGGGGAAGGGAACACTGAAGCTTTCTTT.

The CDR3 spells CASSVGAGAEKLFF. As DNA, the CDR3 is TGTGCCAGCAGCGTAGGGGCAGGGGCAGAAAAACTGTTTTTT. V is TRBV9 and J is TRBJ1-4; D might be TRBD1 (6 bases). Germline assignment: CDR1 SGDLS and CDR2 YYNGEE. V was clipped by 0 bases and J by 8 bases, with 11 bases between them. The CDR3 spans 14 residues.

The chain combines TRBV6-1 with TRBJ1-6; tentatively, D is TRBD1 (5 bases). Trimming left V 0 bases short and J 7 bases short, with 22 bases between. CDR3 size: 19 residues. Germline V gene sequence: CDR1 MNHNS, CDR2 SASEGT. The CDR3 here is CASSEAGNGARPRNSPLHF. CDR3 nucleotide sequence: TGTGCCAGCAGTGAAGCTGGCAATGGGGCGCGCCCAAGAAATTCACCCCTCCACTTT.

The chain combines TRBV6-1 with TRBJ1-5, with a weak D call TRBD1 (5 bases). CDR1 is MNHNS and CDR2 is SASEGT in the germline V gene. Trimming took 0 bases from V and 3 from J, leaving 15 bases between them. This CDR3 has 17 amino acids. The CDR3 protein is CASSEALQARDNQPQHF. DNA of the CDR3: TGTGCCAGCAGTGAAGCGTTACAGGCCCGGGACAATCAGCCCCAGCATTTT.

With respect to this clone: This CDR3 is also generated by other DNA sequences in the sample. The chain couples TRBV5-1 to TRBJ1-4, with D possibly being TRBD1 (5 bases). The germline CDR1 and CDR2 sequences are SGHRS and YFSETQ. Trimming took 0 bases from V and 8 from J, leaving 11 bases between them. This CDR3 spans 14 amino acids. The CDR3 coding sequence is TGCGCCAGCAGCTTGGAGGGGTTGAGGGAAAAACTGTTTTTT. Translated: CASSLEGLREKLFF.

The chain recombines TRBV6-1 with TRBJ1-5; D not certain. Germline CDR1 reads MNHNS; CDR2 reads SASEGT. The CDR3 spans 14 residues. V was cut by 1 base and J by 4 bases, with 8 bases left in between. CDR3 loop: CASSEVAGNQPQHF. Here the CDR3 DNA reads TGTGCCAGCAGTGAAGTGGCGGGGAATCAGCCCCAGCATTTT.